These 5 T cell receptor beta chains came from one sample sequenced in a study of tissue T cells after allogeneic stem cell transplantation. TCRdb's copy holds only in-frame clones and misses some; the assay was immunoSEQ multiplex PCR. The sample gives under 3,000 clones, 45% to 60% of which show up once; 30% to 35% is in the top ten. Time point denoted: mouse harvest day 14 after allogeneic transplant. Tail vein injection delivered 10^7 T-cell-depleted bone marrow cells and 10^6 splenic CD5+ T cells. Sequencing input: lymph node tissue. The receptors here all came from a female BALB/c mouse given C57BL/6 T cells with graft-versus-host disease after an allogeneic hematopoietic cell transplant.

Comment on this clone: Any gene name here is a mouse gene name. Read coverage stops 1 residue before the CDR3 terminus; the germline J gene supplies the remainder. This rearrangement joins TRBV26 to TRBJ1-1, with D perhaps TRBD1 (5 bases). The germline V gene has CDR1 KGHPV and CDR2 FQNQEV (reference sequence). Trimming cost V 8 bases and J 4 bases, with 11 bases left between them. This CDR3 spans 12 amino acids. The sequenced part of the CDR3 DNA is TGTGCCAGCTTCGAGGGGAGCACAGAAGTCTTC. This gives the protein CASFEGSTEVF. The whole CDR3 is CASFEGSTEVFF.

In this sample, this clone turned up a few times. The germline and genes are mouse ones. Read sequence stops 1 residue before the CDR3 end, and the germline J gene provides the missing end. The J gene is TRBJ2-1, the V gene TRBV15, with 9 bases lining up with TRBD1. The CDR3 runs to 13 residues. Germline values: CDR1 SGHND, CDR2 FRSKSL. J gave up 5 bases and V 5 bases, and 1 base lay outside the gene matches. CDR3 DNA, as far as it was read: TGTGCCAGCAGTCACAGGGGGCATGCTGAGCAGTTC. Residues: CASSHRGHAEQF. The whole CDR3 protein reads CASSHRGHAEQFF.

Comments on this clone: Genes and germline are mouse. The read terminates 1 residue ahead of where the CDR3 ends, so the germline J gene completes it. The gene calls are TRBV12-2 and TRBJ2-5, with TRBD1 matching over 9 bases. The trim removed 0 bases at V and 5 bases at J, leaving 2 bases unmatched. The CDR3 runs to 14 residues. The germline V gene has CDR1 SGHLS and CDR2 HYDKME. The CDR3: CASSLEDRGDTQYF. CDR3 bases read: TGTGCCAGCTCTCTCGAGGACAGGGGAGACACCCAGTAC.

Note on this clone: Gene names are mouse gene names. Read coverage stops 1 residue before the CDR3 terminus; the germline J gene supplies the remainder. The chain uses TRBV3 and TRBJ2-4; D might be TRBD1 or TRBD2, each matching 6 bases. Germline CDR1 reads SNHLY; CDR2 reads FYNGKV (reference sequence). The CDR3 runs to 13 residues. Trimming stripped 6 bases from V and 8 bases from J, with 15 bases between. CDR3 sequence reads: CASRDRGRGTLYF. CDR3 DNA (partial): TGTGCCAGCAGGGACCGGGGGCGGGGCACCTTGTAC.

Only a few counts were recorded for this clone. The gene names given are mouse names. The read halts 1 residue ahead of the CDR3 end, with the missing end drawn from the germline J gene. This chain links TRBV26 with TRBJ2-5; TRBD2 aligns across 8 bases. The length of the CDR3 is 15 residues. Germline CDR1 and CDR2: KGHPV and FQNQEV (reference sequence). The V segment lost 2 bases and the J segment 2 bases; nucleotides outside the gene matches: 3. The DNA read from the CDR3 is TGTGCCAGCAGTCTGCTCACTGGGGGCCAAGACACCCAGTAC. It is translated as CASSLLTGGQDTQY. The CDR3 as a whole reads CASSLLTGGQDTQYF.